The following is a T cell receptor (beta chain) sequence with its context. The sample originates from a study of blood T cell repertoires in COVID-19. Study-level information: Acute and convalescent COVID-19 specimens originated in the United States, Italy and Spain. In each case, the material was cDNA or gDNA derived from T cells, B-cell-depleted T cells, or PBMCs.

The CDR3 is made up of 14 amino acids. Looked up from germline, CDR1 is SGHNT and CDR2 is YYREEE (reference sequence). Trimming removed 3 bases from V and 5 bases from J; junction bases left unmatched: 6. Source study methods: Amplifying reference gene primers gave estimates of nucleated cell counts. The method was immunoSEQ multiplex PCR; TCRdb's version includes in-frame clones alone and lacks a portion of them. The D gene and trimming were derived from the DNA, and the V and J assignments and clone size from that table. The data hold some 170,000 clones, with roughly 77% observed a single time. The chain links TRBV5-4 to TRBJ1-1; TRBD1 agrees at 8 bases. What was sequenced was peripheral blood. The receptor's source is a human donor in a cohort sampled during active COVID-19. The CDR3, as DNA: TGTGCCAGCAGCTCAAACAGGGGGGGGACTGAAGCTTTCTTT. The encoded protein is CASSSNRGGTEAFF.